This T cell receptor (beta chain) was observed in a study of T-cell reconstitution after alpha-beta-depleted transplantation in children. Construction of the TCRbeta library involved unique molecular identifiers. TCRdb re-called the PCR reads with MiXCR, one entry per CDR3 protein. In the table there are 250,000 to 300,000 distinct CDR3 sequences, about 9.5% of which are singletons. This clonotype has just a few counts. Its antigen remains unidentified. General study points: Expanded graft clones numbering several hundred reportedly gave rise to alpha-beta T cells about two months after transplant. Diversity of TCRbeta at day 60 was high in some patients, arising from surviving recipient T cells and thymic progenitors.

CDR1 is SGHVS, CDR2 FNYEAQ, per germline. This CDR3 comprises 13 residues. After removal of 9 bases from V and 4 bases from J, the junction contained 4 bases not matched to a gene. This chain links TRBV7-6 with TRBJ2-7; 12 nucleotides match TRBD2. Source: PBMCs, taken before TCRalphabeta/CD19-depleted stem cell transplant. This TCR came from a boy less than two years old with acute myeloid leukemia, due to receive a stem cell transplant. The CDR3 sequence is CASGTSGGYEQYF. CDR3 nucleotide sequence: TGTGCCAGTGGAACTAGCGGGGGGTACGAGCAGTACTTC.